The rows below give T cell receptor beta chains drawn from one sample of a study of long-term antiretroviral therapy in people with HIV. Libraries were prepared by immunoSEQ multiplex PCR; TCRdb keeps only in-frame clonotypes and omits some of them. The sample comprises 30,000 or so clones, 97% of which are singletons, and 1.5% to 2% rests with the top ten. The specimen comprised unsorted PBMCs, sampled 7.6 years after starting antiretroviral therapy. These receptors were taken from a young man with HIV. The CDR3 runs from the conserved cysteine through the conserved F or W. A D gene is named only where the DNA matches it firmly. Clone size is stated in some rows and not others, as once, few, many or a class when expanded.

size: NA; D: TRBD1; V: TRBV6-1; J: TRBJ2-1; CDR3: CASSEAPGTENSYNEQFF; DNA: TGTGCCAGCAGTGAAGCCCCCGGGACAGAGAACTCCTACAATGAGCAGTTCTTC
size: NA; D: TRBD1; V: TRBV7-6; J: TRBJ2-1; CDR3: CASSHGTGKTANEQFF; DNA: TGTGCCAGCAGCCACGGGACAGGCAAAACAGCTAATGAGCAGTTCTTC
size: NA; D: NA; V: TRBV11-3; J: TRBJ2-1; CDR3: CASSQTEGTEQFF; DNA: TGTGCCAGCAGCCAAACCGAGGGGACTGAGCAGTTCTTC
size: NA; D: TRBD1; V: TRBV4-1; J: TRBJ1-2; CDR3: CASSQEPSLTGEVNYGYTF; DNA: TGCGCCAGCAGCCAAGAACCCTCGCTTACAGGGGAGGTTAACTATGGCTACACCTTC
size: NA; D: NA; V: TRBV6-5; J: TRBJ2-2; CDR3: CASSQGRYTGELFF; DNA: TGTGCCAGCAGTCAAGGGAGGTACACCGGGGAGCTGTTTTTT
size: NA; D: NA; V: TRBV2; J: TRBJ1-5; CDR3: CASNPTPDSLGTQHF; DNA: TGTGCCAGCAACCCTACTCCGGACAGTCTCGGGACCCAGCATTTT
size: NA; D: NA; V: TRBV6-1; J: TRBJ2-3; CDR3: CASAHLTTSTDTQYF; DNA: TGTGCCAGCGCTCACCTGACAACTAGCACAGATACGCAGTATTTT
size: NA; D: NA; V: TRBV18; J: TRBJ2-3; CDR3: CASSPTASTDTQYF; DNA: TGTGCCAGCTCACCTACAGCTAGCACAGATACGCAGTATTTT
size: once; D: NA; V: TRBV4-3; J: TRBJ2-7; CDR3: CASSQGRSSYEQYF; DNA: TGCGCCAGCAGCCAAGGACGCAGCTCCTACGAGCAGTACTTC
size: NA; D: NA; V: TRBV19; J: TRBJ2-1; CDR3: CASSMGRGDYNEQFF; DNA: TGTGCCAGTAGTATGGGGCGCGGGGATTACAATGAGCAGTTCTTC
size: NA; D: TRBD1; V: TRBV7-3; J: TRBJ2-2; CDR3: CASSLTAQGAGELFF; DNA: TGTGCCAGCAGCTTAACGGCCCAGGGGGCCGGGGAGCTGTTTTTT
size: NA; D: NA; V: TRBV10-3; J: TRBJ2-7; CDR3: CAISDPSPRPPASSYEQYF; DNA: TGTGCCATCAGTGACCCATCCCCCAGGCCCCCAGCGTCCTCCTACGAGCAGTACTTC
size: NA; D: NA; V: TRBV4-3; J: TRBJ2-7; CDR3: CASSQDLESYEQYF; DNA: TGCGCCAGCAGCCAAGATCTGGAGAGCTACGAGCAGTACTTC
size: once; D: NA; V: TRBV4-1; J: TRBJ2-1; CDR3: CASSQGIVNEQFF; DNA: TGCGCCAGCAGCCAAGGTATAGTCAATGAGCAGTTCTTC
size: NA; D: NA; V: TRBV15; J: TRBJ2-1; CDR3: CATSRAGGGEYNEQFF; DNA: TGTGCCACCAGCAGAGCGGGGGGCGGGGAGTACAATGAGCAGTTCTTC
size: NA; D: NA; V: TRBV5-4; J: TRBJ1-1; CDR3: CASSFWGLPLAGTEAFF; DNA: TGTGCCAGCAGCTTCTGGGGCCTACCCCTCGCCGGCACTGAAGCTTTCTTT
size: NA; D: NA; V: TRBV5-5; J: TRBJ1-1; CDR3: CASSAGLLNTEAFF; DNA: TGTGCCAGCAGCGCCGGTCTCTTGAACACTGAAGCTTTCTTT